The entry below gives a single T cell receptor (beta chain) sequence along with its context. TCRdb keeps only in-frame clones here, not all; method: immunoSEQ multiplex PCR. The data hold 340,000 or so clones, with around four fifths observed a single time. The record originates from a study of blood T cell repertoires in COVID-19. Study at large: Nucleic acid was either cDNA or gDNA, and it came from T cells, B-cell-depleted T cells, or PBMCs.

Sequencing was performed on peripheral blood. The sequence came from a man aged 30 to 45 with active or convalescent COVID-19.

The DNA of the CDR3 is TGTGCCAGCAGCCAAGTCGGTAATTCACCCCTCCACTTT. This gives the protein CASSQVGNSPLHF. The chain joins TRBV3-1 (or the pseudogene TRBV3-2) to TRBJ1-6, with unresolved D. The CDR3 length is 13 residues. The germline V and J ends were trimmed by 1 base and 6 bases, with 4 bases remaining between them. Germline assignment: CDR1 LGHDT and CDR2 YNNKEL (reference sequence).